The 20 T cell receptor beta chains listed next were all sequenced from one sample in a study of circulating CD8 cells and anti-PD-1 response in melanoma. TCR libraries were prepared from approximately 15 ng of total RNA with the QIAseq Immune Repertoire TCR panel. TCRdb recomputed calls from the reads with MiXCR, one row per CDR3 protein. Of roughly 190 distinct CDR3 sequences in the sample, approximately 29% are singletons; the top ten hold approximately 59%. Four subsets defined by PD-1 and/or TIGIT were sorted from live CD3+CD8+TCRalphabeta+ cells. The sequencing used CD8+ T cells from PBMCs, collected at baseline or after one month of anti-PD-1 therapy (not recorded which). These receptors were obtained from a human donor with melanoma.

The chain employs TRBV28 and TRBJ2-2; unclear D gene. The CDR3 contains 14 residues. Germline V gene data show CDR1 as MDHEN and CDR2 as SYDVKM. V dropped 3 bases and J dropped 6 bases, with 11 bases sitting between them. CDR3 loop: CASSFLSGPGELFF. CDR3 nucleotides: TGTGCCAGCAGTTTTTTGTCCGGTCCCGGGGAGCTGTTTTTT.

This clonotype is large within its sample. The chain combines TRBV28 with TRBJ2-1; no clear D. Trimming removed 5 bases from V and 4 bases from J, with 21 bases in between. CDR3 length: 17 amino acids. CDR1 and CDR2 from the germline V gene are MDHEN and SYDVKM. The CDR3 loop reads CASSVDLYGGPYNEQFF. CDR3 nucleotides: TGTGCCAGCAGTGTGGACCTCTACGGTGGACCATACAATGAGCAGTTCTTC.

By sample share, this clonotype is large. In nucleotides, the CDR3 is TGCAGTGTGGGGAACGGGAGACACCCGTACGAGCAGTACTTC. Translated: CSVGNGRHPYEQYF. The chain has TRBV29-1 and TRBJ2-7; D might be TRBD2 (6 bases). Per germline, CDR1 SQVTM and CDR2 ANQGSEA. The CDR3 contains 14 residues.

This clonotype was seen a few times. The CDR3 sequence is CASSTGQGGLTDTQYF. CDR3 DNA: TGTGCCAGCAGCACTGGACAGGGAGGGCTAACAGATACGCAGTATTTT. The V call is TRBV7-3, the J call TRBJ2-3, with D perhaps TRBD1 (8 bases). The CDR3 consists of 16 residues. Germline V gives CDR1 SGHTA, CDR2 FQGTGA. V lost 5 bases to trimming and J lost 3 bases, with 18 bases between them.

The gene calls are TRBV28 and TRBJ2-3; D remains unclear. The CDR3 has 11 amino acids. V shed 8 bases and J shed 4 bases, with 7 bases lying between them. Germline-derived CDR1 and CDR2 are MDHEN and SYDVKM. The CDR3 nucleotides are TGTGCCAGCCTCCTCGCAGATACGCAGTATTTT. It yields the protein CASLLADTQYF.

V and J are TRBV14 and TRBJ1-1; D is undetermined. Trimming removed 0 bases at V and 0 bases at J, with 11 bases between. Germline values: CDR1 SGHDN, CDR2 FVKESK. This CDR3 region has 16 residues. The CDR3 DNA reads TGTGCCAGCAGCCAAGAAGGTCCAGGAATGAACACTGAAGCTTTCTTT. It encodes CASSQEGPGMNTEAFF.

Concerning this clonotype itself: This CDR3 fails to terminate in the conserved phenylalanine or tryptophan, so it likely reflects a read error. This chain connects TRBV27 to TRBJ2-5; 12 bases are shared with TRBD2. The CDR3 length is 16 residues. Germline-derived CDR1 and CDR2 are MNHEY and SMNVEV (reference sequence). Unmatched junction bases numbered 8, after V lost 5 bases and J lost 4 bases. CDR3 in amino acids: CASSEGLAGLLETQYY. DNA for the CDR3: TGTGCCAGCAGTGAGGGACTAGCGGGCCTGTTAGAGACCCAGTACTAC.

The chain carries TRBV27 and TRBJ1-2; 11 nucleotides agree with TRBD1. CDR1 is MNHEY, CDR2 SMNVEV, per germline (reference sequence). V gave up 7 bases and J gave up 6 bases; unmatched junction bases: 4. CDR3 length equals 13 residues. DNA for the CDR3: TGTGCCAGCACCAAGGACAGGGGGCATGGCTACACCTTC. Its protein is CASTKDRGHGYTF.

This clonotype qualifies as hyperexpanded. A junction end diverges from the germline sequence, so it may reflect a read error. The chain employs TRBV28 and TRBJ2-7; D is perhaps TRBD1 (6 bases). Germline V gene sequence: CDR1 MDHEN, CDR2 SYDVKM. This CDR3 spans 16 amino acids. The CDR3 loop reads CASSPTPKPDRITLDF. In nucleotides, the CDR3 is TGTGCCAGCAGCCCTACCCCCAAACCTGACAGGATTACTTTGGACTTC.

In its sample, this clonotype ranks as large. One end of the junction fails to match germline, which may point to a read error. In nucleotides, the CDR3 is TGCAGTGTTGAAGATCCGGGATACAATGAGCAGTTCTTC. This encodes CSVEDPGYNEQFF. The chain couples TRBV29-1 to TRBJ2-1, with D maybe TRBD2 (5 bases). Germline V lookup: CDR1 SQVTM, CDR2 ANQGSEA. This CDR3 has 13 residues.

The gene calls are TRBV28 and TRBJ2-1; D unclear. This CDR3 contains 10 residues. CDR1 and CDR2 (germline): MDHEN, SYDVKM. V was pared by 3 bases and J by 10 bases, with 4 bases between. CDR3 sequence reads: CASSFREQFF. As DNA, the CDR3 is TGTGCCAGCAGTTTCCGGGAGCAGTTCTTC. Full variable domain (outside the CDR3, taken from reference TRBV28 and TRBJ2-1): DVKVTQSSRYLVKRTGEKVFLECVQDMDHENMFWYRQDPGLGLRLIYFSYDVKMKEKGDIPEGYSVSREKKERFSLILESASTNQTSMYLCASSFREQFFGPGTRLTVL.

This clonotype is large by share. The chain carries TRBV13 and TRBJ2-3, with 9 bases matching TRBD2. After removal of 6 bases from V and 0 bases from J, the junction contained 10 bases not matched to a gene. The CDR3 is 17 amino acids. In germline, CDR1 is PRHDT, CDR2 FYEKMQ (reference sequence). The DNA for the CDR3 is TGTGCCAGCAGAACATCAAGTAGCGGGAGTAGCACAGATACGCAGTATTTT. Residues: CASRTSSSGSSTDTQYF.

The chain carries TRBV28 and TRBJ2-7, with 9 bases that match TRBD1. Trimming at V came to 10 bases and at J to 3 bases, leaving 4 bases not matched to a gene. The CDR3 is made up of 12 amino acids. Germline CDR1 reads MDHEN; CDR2 reads SYDVKM. CDR3 sequence: CATATGGYEQYF. As DNA, the CDR3 is TGTGCCACCGCGACAGGGGGCTACGAGCAGTACTTC.

Concerning this clonotype: The CDR3 end shows no conserved phenylalanine or tryptophan, and so a read error is likely. The chain has TRBV28 and TRBJ2-1, with D tentatively TRBD2 (6 bases). Trimming stripped 10 bases from V and 1 base from J, with 17 bases between. Germline V gene sequence: CDR1 MDHEN, CDR2 SYDVKM. This CDR3 has 15 amino acids. DNA of the CDR3: TGTGCCATCGTCTTGAGGGGAGGTTCCTACAATGAGCAGTTCCTC. It yields the protein CAIVLRGGSYNEQFL.

By frequency in the sample, this clonotype is large. The gene calls are TRBV2 and TRBJ2-3; tentatively, D is TRBD2 (6 bases). Germline loops: CDR1 SNHLY, CDR2 FYNNEI. V was trimmed by 7 bases and J by 2 bases, leaving 13 bases between them. The CDR3 totals 14 residues. The CDR3 sequence is CASTEGMITDTQYF. CDR3 nucleotides: TGTGCCAGCACGGAGGGGATGATCACAGATACGCAGTATTTT.

By share, this clonotype counts as large. Since no conserved phenylalanine or tryptophan closes the CDR3, a read error is the likely cause. The chain employs TRBV6-2 or TRBV6-3 and TRBJ2-7; D not certain. CDR1 is MNHEY and CDR2 is SVGEGT in the germline V gene. The CDR3 consists of 12 residues. Trimming took off 0 bases at V and 6 bases at J, with 6 bases between the two ends. The CDR3 is CASSYSTTEQYL. The CDR3 DNA follows: TGTGCCAGCAGTTACTCGACAACCGAGCAGTACCTC.

This clonotype is labeled medium-sized. J is TRBJ2-7 and V is TRBV10-3; no clear D. V was pared by 2 bases and J by 3 bases, with 8 bases between. The CDR3 length is 13 residues. Germline values: CDR1 ENHRY, CDR2 SYGVKD. CDR3 protein: CAISEGHNYEQYF. The CDR3 nucleotides read TGTGCCATCAGTGAGGGGCACAACTACGAGCAGTACTTC.

This clonotype is termed large. The chain carries TRBV28 and TRBJ2-1; 9 bases fit TRBD2. Germline V gene data show CDR1 as MDHEN and CDR2 as SYDVKM. This CDR3 has 14 residues. V lost 6 bases and J lost 4; bases outside the gene matches: 4. This CDR3 reads CASRIAGVYNEQFF. CDR3 DNA sequence: TGTGCCAGCAGGATAGCGGGAGTTTACAATGAGCAGTTCTTC.

Judged by abundance, this clonotype is hyperexpanded (1% or more). The chain is built from TRBV27 and TRBJ2-5; 8 positions agree with TRBD2. From germline, CDR1 is MNHEY and CDR2 SMNVEV (reference sequence). This CDR3 region has 16 residues. V dropped 6 bases and J dropped 5; count of bases not matched to a gene: 14. The CDR3 region has the DNA TGTGCCAGCAGCCAAGGACTAGCCGGATTGGAGGAGACCCAGTACTTC. Translated, it gives CASSQGLAGLEETQYF.

Judged by abundance, this clonotype is large. The V gene is TRBV9, the J gene TRBJ2-7; TRBD1 aligns across 7 bases. The V gene end was trimmed by 6 bases and the J gene end by 3 bases; junction bases not matched to a gene: 9. The CDR3 is made up of 14 amino acids. Germline V CDR1 and CDR2: SGDLS, YYNGEE. The CDR3 DNA follows: TGTGCCAGCAACTCACAGGGGATAAACTACGAGCAGTACTTC. Its protein is CASNSQGINYEQYF.